The 21 T cell receptor beta chains given below trace back to one sample, sequenced in a study of blood T cell repertoires in COVID-19. This table comes from immunoSEQ multiplex PCR, and its TCRdb copy is limited to in-frame clones, with some not included. The sample holds about 400,000 clones, approximately 86% seen once. Sequenced: peripheral blood. These receptors came from a woman in her fifties or sixties with COVID-19, enrolled during active disease.

The V gene is TRBV6-5, the J gene TRBJ2-7; 7 bases fit TRBD1. CDR3 length equals 15 residues. V was clipped by 6 bases and J by 3 bases; unmatched bases: 11. Germline V lookup: CDR1 MNHEY, CDR2 SVGAGI. CDR3 sequence reads: CASRPGTDLFYEQYF. The CDR3 DNA is TGTGCCAGCAGACCCGGGACAGACCTCTTCTACGAGCAGTACTTC.

The chain employs TRBV30 and TRBJ1-5; 9 nucleotides match TRBD1. Germline CDR1 is GTSNPN and CDR2 is SVGIG (reference sequence). The CDR3 sequence is 15 residues long. Germline trimming cut 0 bases from V and 5 bases from J; bases unmatched to any gene: 5. CDR3 sequence (DNA): TGTGCCTGGAGTGTCCGGGACAGGGTATATCAGCCCCAGCATTTT. The encoded protein is CAWSVRDRVYQPQHF.

This sequence joins TRBV4-1 and TRBJ1-2; D is undetermined. The CDR3 contains 14 residues. Germline V gene sequence: CDR1 MGHRA, CDR2 YSYEKL. Deletions cut 0 bases from V and 6 bases from J, with 11 bases between. CDR3 coding DNA: TGCGCCAGCAGCCAAGAAGAGGTCGGGGATGGCTACACCTTC. The encoded protein is CASSQEEVGDGYTF.

The gene calls are TRBV19 and TRBJ2-1; D uncertain. V dropped 5 bases and J dropped 0 bases, with 17 bases sitting between them. The CDR3 has 17 residues. Germline values: CDR1 LNHDA, CDR2 SQIVND (reference sequence). CDR3 DNA: TGTGCCAGTAGTCCGTCTAAAAATAGCCGCTCCTACAATGAGCAGTTCTTC. As protein: CASSPSKNSRSYNEQFF.

This clone came up a few times. The V call is TRBV6-6, the J call TRBJ1-5, with D unclear. Looked up from germline, CDR1 is MNHNY and CDR2 is SVGAGI (reference sequence). This CDR3 contains 16 residues. The V and J ends lost 7 bases and 1 base respectively, with 17 bases between them. The CDR3 loop reads CASIYGGSLSNQPQHF. DNA of the CDR3: TGTGCCAGCATCTATGGCGGTTCCCTGAGCAATCAGCCCCAGCATTTT.

The CDR3 spells CASSLGTGTNEKLFF. DNA of the CDR3: TGTGCCAGCAGCCTGGGCACTGGAACTAATGAAAAACTGTTTTTT. The chain uses TRBV4-2 and TRBJ1-4; D is undetermined. The CDR3 spans 15 residues. Germline values: CDR1 LGHNA, CDR2 YNFKEQ. The V end lost 4 bases, the J end lost 1 base, and 10 bases lay between the germline ends.

The chain employs TRBV18 and TRBJ2-7, with 14 bases matching TRBD2. V trimming: 0 bases; J trimming: 3 bases; junction bases outside the gene matches: 4. Germline V CDR1 and CDR2: KGHSH, LQKENI. This CDR3 comprises 17 residues. The CDR3 protein is CASSPPGTSGGRYEQYF. DNA for the CDR3: TGTGCCAGCTCACCACCCGGGACTAGCGGGGGCCGCTACGAGCAGTACTTC. The whole variable domain, remainder taken from reference TRBV18 and TRBJ2-7, is NAGVMQNPRHLVRRRGQEARLRCSPMKGHSHVYWYRQLPEEGLKFMVYLQKENIIDESGMPKERFSAEFPKEGPSILRIQQVVRGDSAAYFCASSPPGTSGGRYEQYFGPGTRLTVT.

The chain uses TRBV4-1 and TRBJ1-2; D ambiguous. The germline V gene has CDR1 MGHRA and CDR2 YSYEKL. The CDR3 extends over 16 amino acids. The V gene lost 0 bases and the J gene lost 1 base, with 12 bases spanning the gap. CDR3 region: CASSQDPHPINYGYTF. The DNA for the CDR3 is TGCGCCAGCAGCCAAGATCCGCATCCTATTAACTATGGCTACACCTTC.

The chain is built from TRBV25-1 and TRBJ1-1; no clear D. CDR3 length: 15 amino acids. Germline V CDR1 and CDR2: MGHDK, SYGVNS. Trimming took 1 base from V and 0 from J, leaving 9 bases between them. In DNA form, the CDR3 reads TGTGCCAGCAGTGAATTCGCAGGCTTGAACACTGAAGCTTTCTTT. It codes for CASSEFAGLNTEAFF.

The chain joins TRBV5-1 to TRBJ1-6; 8 nucleotides agree with TRBD1. This CDR3 contains 14 residues. The J segment lost 6 bases and the V segment lost 5 bases, leaving 4 bases of the junction unmatched. Germline CDR1 is SGHRS and CDR2 is YFSETQ. The CDR3 is CASRPGGVNSPLHF. The CDR3 DNA follows: TGCGCCAGCAGGCCAGGGGGCGTTAATTCACCCCTCCACTTT.

J is TRBJ2-7 and V is TRBV29-1; 8 bases agree with TRBD1. CDR3 length equals 12 residues. V shed 3 bases and J 5 bases; nucleotides not matched to a gene: 3. Looked up from germline, CDR1 is SQVTM and CDR2 is ANQGSEA. The CDR3 spells CSVDRGQDEQYF. The CDR3 DNA reads TGCAGCGTTGACAGGGGGCAAGACGAGCAGTACTTC.

CDR3 in DNA: TGTGCCTGGTCAGCAGGAGGGCCCTACGAGCAGTACTTC. This translates into CAWSAGGPYEQYF. The rearrangement joins TRBV30 to TRBJ2-7, with a possible D match to TRBD2 (6 bases). The ends were cut back, 5 bases at V and 2 bases at J, with 13 bases in the middle. The CDR3 is 13 amino acids. Germline CDR1 and CDR2: GTSNPN and SVGIG (reference sequence).

The chain links TRBV19 to TRBJ2-3; tentatively, D is TRBD1 (5 bases). CDR1 is LNHDA and CDR2 is SQIVND in the germline V gene (reference sequence). V lost 8 bases, J lost 5 bases, and 8 bases lay in between. The CDR3 totals 11 residues. CDR3 loop: CASADRDTQYF. CDR3 nucleotides: TGTGCCAGTGCAGACAGAGATACGCAGTATTTT.

This chain uses TRBV6-5 with TRBJ1-2; D is uncertain. Trimming took 3 bases from V and 5 from J, leaving 13 bases between them. This CDR3 has 14 residues. CDR1 is MNHEY and CDR2 is SVGAGI in the germline V gene. The DNA of the CDR3 is TGTGCCAGCAGTTATCGACCACAGATATATGGCTACACCTTC. It yields the protein CASSYRPQIYGYTF.

This clone was picked up one time. J is TRBJ1-6 and V is TRBV4-1; D unclear. The germline V gene encodes CDR1 MGHRA and CDR2 YSYEKL. Trimming took 0 bases from V and 5 from J, leaving 5 bases between them. The CDR3 is 14 residues long. CDR3 in amino acids: CASSQDLHNSPLHF. CDR3 nucleotides: TGCGCCAGCAGCCAAGACCTTCATAATTCACCCCTCCACTTT.

This clone turned up a few times. The gene calls are TRBV7-9 and TRBJ2-7; 9 nucleotides match TRBD2. The germline gives CDR1 SEHNR, CDR2 FQNEAQ (reference sequence). The CDR3 runs to 14 residues. Trimming took 6 bases from V and 1 from J; bases not matched to a gene: 4. Here the CDR3 DNA reads TGTGCCAGCAGGACGAGCGGGGGGTCCTACGAGCAGTACTTC. It specifies CASRTSGGSYEQYF.

The chain recombines TRBV19 with TRBJ1-3, with 8 bases identical to TRBD1. The CDR3 has 15 amino acids. CDR1 is LNHDA and CDR2 is SQIVND in the germline V gene (reference sequence). V was pared by 9 bases and J by 8 bases, with 15 bases of the junction left unmatched. CDR3 bases: TGTGCCAGCCGGGGACAGGTGATTCGTAGGGACACCATATATTTT. This gives the protein CASRGQVIRRDTIYF.

The chain couples TRBV18 to TRBJ2-2; 9 bases fit TRBD1. Trimming at V came to 0 bases and at J to 4 bases, leaving 6 bases not matched to a gene. Germline lookup yields CDR1 KGHSH and CDR2 LQKENI. This CDR3 region has 17 residues. This chain's CDR3 is CASSPPSGTGRTGELFF. As DNA, the CDR3 is TGTGCCAGCTCACCACCGTCCGGGACAGGGCGCACCGGGGAGCTGTTTTTT.

This rearrangement joins TRBV20-1 to TRBJ1-1; 7 bases agree with TRBD1. In germline, CDR1 is DFQATT, CDR2 SNEGSKA (reference sequence). With 3 bases clipped from V and 8 bases from J, the junction kept 12 bases outside the gene matches. This CDR3 is built from 14 residues. The CDR3: CSASSYESGQEAFF. The CDR3 bases are TGCAGTGCTAGTAGTTACGAATCGGGACAGGAAGCTTTCTTT.

CDR3: CASSLLAGGPRDTQYF. The CDR3 DNA sequence: TGTGCCAGCTCACTACTAGCGGGGGGGCCGAGAGATACGCAGTATTTT. The V call is TRBV18, the J call TRBJ2-3, with 13 bases matching TRBD2. The CDR3 is 16 residues long. J was trimmed by 5 bases and V by 4 bases; bases with no gene match: 6. Germline CDR1 KGHSH, CDR2 LQKENI.

This CDR3 is CASSLDSTTEAFF. In nucleotides, the CDR3 is TGTGCCAGCAGCTTGGACAGTACCACTGAAGCTTTCTTT. V usage is TRBV5-4 and J usage is TRBJ1-1; D remains ambiguous. Trimming took 0 bases from V and 4 from J, leaving 7 bases between them. The V gene's germline CDR1 is SGHNT and CDR2 YYREEE (reference sequence). The CDR3 totals 13 residues. The complete variable domain, with remaining parts taken from reference TRBV5-4 and TRBJ1-1, reads ETGVTQSPTHLIKTRGQQVTLRCSSQSGHNTVSWYQQALGQGPQFIFQYYREEENGRGNFPPRFSGLQFPNYSSELNVNALELDDSALYLCASSLDSTTEAFFGQGTRLTVV.